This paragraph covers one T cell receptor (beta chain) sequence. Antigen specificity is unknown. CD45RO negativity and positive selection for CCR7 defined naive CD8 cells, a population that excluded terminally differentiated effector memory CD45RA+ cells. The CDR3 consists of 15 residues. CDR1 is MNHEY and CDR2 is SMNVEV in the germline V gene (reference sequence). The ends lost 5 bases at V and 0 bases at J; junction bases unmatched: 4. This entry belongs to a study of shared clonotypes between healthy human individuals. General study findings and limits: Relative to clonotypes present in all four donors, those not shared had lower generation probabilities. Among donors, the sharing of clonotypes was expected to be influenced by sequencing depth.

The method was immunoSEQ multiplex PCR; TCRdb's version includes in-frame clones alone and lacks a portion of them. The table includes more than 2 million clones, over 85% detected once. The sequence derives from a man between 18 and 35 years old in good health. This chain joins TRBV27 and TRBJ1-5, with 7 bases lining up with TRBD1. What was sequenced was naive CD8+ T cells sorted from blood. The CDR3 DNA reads TGTGCCAGCAGTGAGCAGGGGGATAGCAATCAGCCCCAGCATTTT. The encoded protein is CASSEQGDSNQPQHF.